This T cell receptor beta chain was sequenced in a study of blood T cell repertoires in COVID-19. Study-wide background: Nucleic acid was either cDNA or gDNA, and it came from T cells, B-cell-depleted T cells, or PBMCs.

The method was immunoSEQ multiplex PCR; TCRdb's version includes in-frame clones alone and lacks a portion of them. The repertoire holds fewer than 250,000 clones, with 75% to 90% as singletons. Losses at the gene ends were 4 bases for V and 2 bases for J; bases not matched to a gene: 13. This CDR3 contains 17 residues. Germline V lookup: CDR1 SGHTA, CDR2 FQGTGA. Sequencing was performed on peripheral blood. This receptor was obtained from a man aged 55 to 70 with acute or convalescent COVID-19. This chain connects TRBV7-3 to TRBJ2-7; 8 bases agree with TRBD1. The CDR3 region has the DNA TGTGCCAGCAGCTACCAAGGAGACAGGGGTGGAACCTACGAGCAGTACTTC. Its translation: CASSYQGDRGGTYEQYF.